A single sample is the source of the 26 T cell receptor beta chains below, sequenced in a study of blood T cell repertoires in COVID-19. The protocol was immunoSEQ multiplex PCR, while the TCRdb copy is restricted to in-frame clones and leaves out a portion. The repertoire holds around 63,000 clones, about four fifths seen once, with approximately 16% in the top ten. Sequencing was performed on peripheral blood. Every receptor here comes from a man in his fifties or sixties with COVID-19, enrolled during active disease.

This rearrangement joins TRBV5-1 to TRBJ2-5; D is possibly TRBD2 (6 bases). V was clipped by 2 bases and J by 1 base, with 9 bases between them. CDR1 SGHRS and CDR2 YFSETQ come from the germline V gene. This CDR3 is built from 14 residues. The CDR3 nucleotides are TGCGCCAGCAGCTTCGGGGGTTTCCAAGAGACCCAGTACTTC. Protein sequence: CASSFGGFQETQYF. Complete variable domain (other parts from reference TRBV5-1 and TRBJ2-5): KAGVTQTPRYLIKTRGQQVTLSCSPISGHRSVSWYQQTPGQGLQFLFEYFSETQRNKGNFPGRFSGRQFSNSRSEMNVSTLELGDSALYLCASSFGGFQETQYFGPGTRLLVL.

The V and J genes are TRBV5-4 and TRBJ2-5; no firm D call. V was clipped by 3 bases and J by 4 bases, with 10 bases between them. Germline lookup yields CDR1 SGHNT and CDR2 YYREEE (reference sequence). The CDR3 totals 13 residues. The CDR3 nucleotides read TGTGCCAGCAGCTGGAGCTTCGGAGAGACCCAGTACTTC. Translating it yields CASSWSFGETQYF.

This chain links TRBV11-2 with TRBJ2-7; the D gene is possibly TRBD1 (6 bases). The CDR3 sequence is 14 residues long. The ends were cut back, 2 bases at V and 0 bases at J, with 8 bases in the middle. Germline CDR1 and CDR2: SGHAT and FQNNGV. CDR3 DNA: TGTGCCAGCAGCTTACAGGGGCCCTCCTACGAGCAGTACTTC. This gives the protein CASSLQGPSYEQYF.

The rearrangement joins TRBV2 to TRBJ2-2, with 13 bases that match TRBD2. The length of the CDR3 is 17 residues. Germline loops: CDR1 SNHLY, CDR2 FYNNEI. V shed 8 bases and J 5 bases; nucleotides not matched to a gene: 11. This chain's CDR3 is CASCRLAGGPATGELFF. DNA of the CDR3: TGTGCCAGCTGTCGACTAGCGGGGGGCCCTGCTACCGGGGAGCTGTTTTTT.

V usage is TRBV5-1 and J usage is TRBJ1-3; no definite D call. The ends were cut back, 2 bases at V and 0 bases at J, with 9 bases in the middle. CDR1 SGHRS and CDR2 YFSETQ come from the germline V gene. CDR3 length equals 15 residues. The CDR3 DNA reads as TGCGCCAGCAGCTTAGTAGGGAGCTCTGGAAACACCATATATTTT. Amino acid sequence: CASSLVGSSGNTIYF.

The chain links TRBV6-5 to TRBJ1-2, with 10 bases aligning to TRBD1. V gave up 0 bases and J gave up 8 bases; unmatched junction bases: 6. CDR1 and CDR2 from the germline V gene are MNHEY and SVGAGI. The CDR3 totals 15 residues. CDR3 protein: CASSYSGQGSWGYTF. The CDR3, as DNA: TGTGCCAGCAGTTACTCGGGACAGGGGTCGTGGGGCTACACCTTC.

The V gene is TRBV3-1 (or the pseudogene TRBV3-2), the J gene TRBJ2-5; the D is unclear. Trimming cost V 2 bases and J 7 bases, with 14 bases left between them. The germline V gene has CDR1 LGHDT and CDR2 YNNKEL (reference sequence). The CDR3 covers 14 residues. Here the CDR3 DNA reads TGTGCCAGCAGCCAAAACCGAGACATACGGACCCAGTACTTC. This gives the protein CASSQNRDIRTQYF.

This clone was recorded a few times. This rearrangement joins TRBV19 to TRBJ1-1; TRBD1 matches at 9 bases. V shed 3 bases and J 10 bases; nucleotides not matched to a gene: 9. The CDR3 has 14 amino acids. CDR1 is LNHDA and CDR2 is SQIVND in the germline V gene (reference sequence). CDR3 DNA sequence: TGTGCCAGTAGTATCGGGGGGACAGGGTTGGGAGCTTTCTTT. The encoded protein is CASSIGGTGLGAFF. Full variable domain (missing parts from reference TRBV19 and TRBJ1-1): DGGITQSPKYLFRKEGQNVTLSCEQNLNHDAMYWYRQDPGQGLRLIYYSQIVNDFQKGDIAEGYSVSREKKESFPLTVTSAQKNPTAFYLCASSIGGTGLGAFFGQGTRLTVV.

The genes are TRBV28 and TRBJ1-2, with D hard to call. CDR3 length: 15 amino acids. Trimming took 1 base from V and 7 from J, leaving 16 bases between them. From germline, CDR1 is MDHEN and CDR2 SYDVKM. The CDR3 here is CASSLFAPEGLGYTF. DNA for the CDR3: TGTGCCAGCAGTTTATTCGCACCCGAGGGTCTTGGCTACACCTTC.

The J gene is TRBJ1-6, the V gene TRBV28; TRBD1 agrees at 9 bases. The CDR3 covers 14 residues. Trimming took 5 bases from V and 7 from J; bases not matched to a gene: 3. Germline V gene sequence: CDR1 MDHEN, CDR2 SYDVKM. CDR3 region: CASSTGTGNSPLHF. CDR3 in DNA: TGTGCCAGCAGTACCGGGACAGGGAATTCACCCCTCCACTTT.

V is TRBV10-1 and J is TRBJ2-3, with TRBD2 as a possible D gene (6 bases). Trimming stripped 6 bases from V and 0 bases from J, with 10 bases between. Germline CDR1 WNHNN, CDR2 SYGVQD (reference sequence). CDR3 length: 14 amino acids. DNA for the CDR3: TGCGCCAGCAGCAAAGGACTAAGCACAGATACGCAGTATTTT. Amino acid sequence: CASSKGLSTDTQYF.

V and J are TRBV6-5 and TRBJ2-3; D perhaps matches TRBD1 (6 bases). This CDR3 has 15 residues. The V and J ends lost 5 bases and 2 bases respectively, with 14 bases between them. CDR1 and CDR2 from the germline V gene are MNHEY and SVGAGI. Here the CDR3 DNA reads TGTGCCAGCAGTAAGCGGACAGACTCCACAGATACGCAGTATTTT. This gives the protein CASSKRTDSTDTQYF.

J is TRBJ1-2 and V is TRBV29-1; D unresolved. Trimming removed 3 bases at V and 2 bases at J, with 7 bases between. The CDR3 spans 12 residues. Germline-derived CDR1 and CDR2 are SQVTM and ANQGSEA. As DNA, the CDR3 is TGCAGCGTTGACCCCTTAAACTATGGCTACACCTTC. Protein product: CSVDPLNYGYTF.

J is TRBJ1-5 and V is TRBV23-1, with D hard to call. TRBV23-1 is recorded as an ORF, its role being uncertain. The V gene lost 4 bases and the J gene lost 1 base, with 14 bases spanning the gap. The CDR3 is 16 amino acids. CDR3 in amino acids: CASSPLPYASNQPQHF. As DNA, the CDR3 is TGCGCCAGCAGTCCCCTTCCCTATGCCAGCAATCAGCCCCAGCATTTT.

This clone occurred once. The chain recombines TRBV11-1 with TRBJ2-3; the D gene is possibly TRBD1 (6 bases). V was trimmed by 4 bases and J by 0 bases, leaving 8 bases between them. Germline values: CDR1 SGHAT, CDR2 FQDESV (reference sequence). This CDR3 is built from 14 residues. The CDR3 DNA reads as TGTGCCAGCAGCTCCGGGACAAGCACAGATACGCAGTATTTT. Translation gives CASSSGTSTDTQYF.

The chain uses TRBV11-2 and TRBJ2-1; 14 nucleotides align to TRBD2. CDR3 length: 19 residues. V gave up 7 bases and J gave up 0 bases; unmatched junction bases: 11. Looked up from germline, CDR1 is SGHAT and CDR2 is FQNNGV. For the CDR3, the DNA is TGTGCCAGCACCTCTTACCCTGGGACTAGCGGGAGCTCCTACAATGAGCAGTTCTTC. It encodes CASTSYPGTSGSSYNEQFF.

The chain joins TRBV30 to TRBJ2-3, with 8 bases identical to TRBD1. CDR3 length equals 13 residues. The germline V gene has CDR1 GTSNPN and CDR2 SVGIG (reference sequence). The V and J ends lost 5 bases and 2 bases, in that order; junction bases with no gene match: 3. CDR3 amino acids: CAWGQGNTDTQYF. DNA for the CDR3: TGTGCCTGGGGACAGGGAAACACAGATACGCAGTATTTT.

The chain couples TRBV7-9 to TRBJ1-6; D is perhaps TRBD1 (5 bases). V was trimmed by 1 base and J by 7 bases, leaving 5 bases between them. The CDR3 has 13 residues. Germline V CDR1 and CDR2: SEHNR, FQNEAQ (reference sequence). In DNA, the CDR3 is TGTGCCAGCAGCTTAGAGGGGAATTCACCCCTCCACTTT. It is translated as CASSLEGNSPLHF.

The genes are TRBV30 and TRBJ1-6, with TRBD1 as a possible D gene (5 bases). Germline CDR1 and CDR2: GTSNPN and SVGIG (reference sequence). V lost 1 base and J lost 0, with 19 bases in between. This CDR3 is built from 19 residues. The CDR3 is CAWSGGRSYPSSYNSPLHF. The CDR3 nucleotides are TGTGCCTGGAGTGGGGGCAGGTCCTACCCTAGCTCCTATAATTCACCCCTCCACTTT.

The rearrangement joins TRBV28 to TRBJ1-6, with D possibly being TRBD1 (6 bases). Germline V gene sequence: CDR1 MDHEN, CDR2 SYDVKM. This CDR3 is 15 amino acids long. The germline V and J ends were trimmed by 6 bases and 6 bases, with 15 bases remaining between them. CDR3 nucleotides: TGTGCCAGCAGAAGATTCAGGGGATTTAATTCACCCCTCCACTTT. Translated, it gives CASRRFRGFNSPLHF.

The chain couples TRBV9 to TRBJ2-1, with D tentatively TRBD2 (7 bases). Trimming stripped 0 bases from V and 3 bases from J, with 19 bases between. The germline CDR1 and CDR2 sequences are SGDLS and YYNGEE. This CDR3 is 18 amino acids long. CDR3 residues: CASSVGGAVRESYNEQFF. As DNA, the CDR3 is TGTGCCAGCAGCGTAGGGGGGGCCGTGCGGGAGAGCTACAATGAGCAGTTCTTC.

This rearrangement joins TRBV7-2 to TRBJ2-3; TRBD1 agrees at 8 bases. Trimming removed 5 bases from V and 5 bases from J; junction bases left unmatched: 9. CDR3 length equals 15 residues. CDR1 is SGHTA and CDR2 is FQGNSA in the germline V gene. DNA of the CDR3: TGTGCCAGCAGCCCCGGGACAGGCGCCGGAGATACGCAGTATTTT. As protein: CASSPGTGAGDTQYF.

There are a few counts of this clone. CDR3: CASSEGGTNYGYTF. The CDR3, as DNA: TGCGCCAGCAGTGAGGGGGGGACTAACTATGGCTACACCTTC. J is TRBJ1-2 and V is TRBV10-2; D perhaps matches TRBD1 (5 bases). The CDR3 is 14 residues long. Germline V lookup: CDR1 WSHSY, CDR2 SAAADI. The V end was cut by 2 bases, the J end by 0 bases, with 7 bases between.

The gene calls are TRBV5-1 and TRBJ2-2, with a weak D call TRBD1 (7 bases). From germline, CDR1 is SGHRS and CDR2 YFSETQ. Trimming left V 6 bases short and J 3 bases short, with 15 bases between. The CDR3 is made up of 15 amino acids. The CDR3 sequence is CASTEGQYYTGELFF. The CDR3 region has the DNA TGCGCCAGCACGGAGGGACAGTACTACACCGGGGAGCTGTTTTTT. The full variable domain, with the rest looked up from reference TRBV5-1 and TRBJ2-2, is KAGVTQTPRYLIKTRGQQVTLSCSPISGHRSVSWYQQTPGQGLQFLFEYFSETQRNKGNFPGRFSGRQFSNSRSEMNVSTLELGDSALYLCASTEGQYYTGELFFGEGSRLTVL.

This sequence joins TRBV12-5 and TRBJ2-3, with D possibly TRBD2 on 6 matching bases. The V and J ends lost 5 bases and 4 bases respectively, with 22 bases between them. Per germline, CDR1 LGHNT and CDR2 FRNRAP. The CDR3 loop spans 17 amino acids. CDR3 DNA: TGTGCTAGTGGTCCTCTGGGGGGACTTCGGGCGTCAGATACGCAGTATTTT. Protein: CASGPLGGLRASDTQYF.

The gene calls are TRBV2 and TRBJ1-3; possible D gene TRBD1, 6 bases. Trimming pared 4 bases from V and 2 bases from J, leaving 12 bases between. Per the germline V gene, CDR1 is SNHLY and CDR2 is FYNNEI. The CDR3 length is 15 residues. The CDR3 sequence is CASSVQGLTGNTIYF. Here the CDR3 DNA reads TGTGCCAGCAGTGTACAGGGTCTAACTGGAAACACCATATATTTT.